This T cell receptor beta chain was sequenced for a study of blood T cells in healthy people across ages. This clonotype was observed once. Every sample had a minimum of 6.5 million PBMCs isolated. CDR1 is MGHRA, CDR2 YSYEKL, per germline. Trimming took 1 base from V and 9 from J, leaving 7 bases between them. The CDR3 spans 11 residues. A sample-barcoded 5' primer and a J-beta primer mix were used in a second PCR of about 7 to 12 cycles. MiXCR, applied by TCRdb to the 5' RACE reads, yields one record per CDR3 protein. The sample includes about 1.4 million distinct CDR3 sequences, almost 60% of them seen just once.

This chain joins TRBV4-1 and TRBJ2-7, with D unresolved. The specimen was blood. The TCR sequence derives from a man aged 18-30 years in good health. CDR3 amino acids: CASSQGQAQYF. The CDR3 DNA is TGCGCCAGCAGCCAAGGTCAGGCGCAGTACTTC.